This TCR beta chain is drawn from a study of CD8 T cells in Susac syndrome. Across the study: Patients with Susac syndrome were, at the time of blood collection, therapy-naive, maintained on corticosteroids, or maintained on intravenous immunoglobulin alone. Study findings and constraints: A relatively small number of individuals underwent TCR sequencing and HLA analysis.

Worth noting for this clonotype: Its cognate antigen is unknown.

Trimming removed 1 base from V and 4 bases from J, with 15 bases in between. CDR1 is DFQATT and CDR2 is SNEGSKA in the germline V gene (reference sequence). The CDR3 sequence is 15 residues long. Negative isolation yielded CD4+ and CD8+ T cells, and FACS enriched TEMRA cells. When the RNA was reverse transcribed, random hexamers were used with an input of roughly 0.45 to 1 ug. The immunoSEQ assay covered 54 Vbeta and 13 Jbeta segments for CDR3. TCRdb re-called the immunoSEQ multiplex PCR reads through MiXCR, storing one row per CDR3 protein. Of some 240,000 distinct CDR3 sequences listed, 90% to 96% are singletons.

This chain connects TRBV20-1 to TRBJ2-3; weak D call: TRBD2 (6 bases). Sequences were obtained from CD4+ T cells from PBMCs. This receptor was identified in a human donor with Susac syndrome. The CDR3 bases are TGCAGTGCTAGAGGTCCGGGACTTTCCCCAGATACGCAGTATTTT. This encodes CSARGPGLSPDTQYF.